This TCR beta chain was captured by sequencing in a study of post-analysis software for immune sequencing data. Study conclusions and caveats: The study found significantly lower normalized Chao1 diversity in multiple sclerosis patients than in controls. TRBV segments more frequent in patients than in controls numbered a few and included TRBV5-6, TRBV5-1 and TRBV20-1.

The CDR3 runs 11 residues. Germline loops: CDR1 SQVTM, CDR2 ANQGSEA. Between the trimmed V and J ends, which lost 6 bases and 10 bases, there was a span of 13 bases. The TCR beta cDNA libraries contained unique molecular identifiers. TCRdb reprocessed the PCR reads with MiXCR, giving one entry per CDR3 protein. The table lists hundreds of thousands of distinct CDR3 sequences, 25% to 30% of them singletons. A note on this clonotype: Antigen: not known.

The origin of this receptor is a girl between 10 and 17 years old with multiple sclerosis. What was sequenced was blood. V is TRBV29-1 and J is TRBJ2-1; D gene unclear. CDR3 sequence (DNA): TGCAGCGTGGATCGCGGCGCCGAGCAGTTCTTC. Its translation is CSVDRGAEQFF.